Detailed here is one T cell receptor beta chain. Its antigen is currently unknown. Germline V lookup: CDR1 MNHEY, CDR2 SVGAGI. The V gene end was trimmed by 5 bases and the J gene end by 3 bases; junction bases not matched to a gene: 8. The CDR3 has 15 residues. This entry belongs to a study of cytomegalovirus exposure and HLA in healthy donors. Amplification used 60 Vbeta primers and 13 Jbeta primers. The assay was immunoSEQ multiplex PCR, and TCRdb's table has in-frame clones only and misses some. The table lists some 200,000 clones, almost 80% of them singletons. Findings and limits, study-wide: Generally TCR sequences proved uncommon, though certain public TCRs appeared in numerous donors.

The chain uses TRBV6-5 and TRBJ2-3, with 7 bases that match TRBD1. This receptor was identified in a man in his late teens or twenties in good health and CMV-seronegative. Material for sequencing was PBMCs. The CDR3 nucleotides are TGTGCCAGCAGTGGGGACAGAGGGTATACAGATACGCAGTATTTT. This translates into CASSGDRGYTDTQYF.